This record looks at one TCR beta chain sequence and its context. This CDR3 has 9 residues. Trimming cost V 5 bases and J 12 bases, with 8 bases left between them. These data are taken from a study of glioma-infiltrating T cells after dendritic cell vaccination. Libraries were prepared by immunoSEQ multiplex PCR; TCRdb keeps only in-frame clonotypes and omits some of them. The sample shows 80,000 to 95,000 clones, over 75% of them seen only once. Material: blood, obtained before dendritic cell vaccination. The clonotype was recovered from a human donor with glioblastoma. The V and J genes are TRBV23-1 and TRBJ2-7; unclear D gene. TRBV23-1 is sorted into the ORF group, with uncertain function. The CDR3, as DNA: TGCGCCAGCAGTACAAATCTGTACTTC. Its protein product is CASSTNLYF.